The T cell receptor (beta chain) described here comes from a study of control samples from healthy donors and cancer patients (dated by TCRdb to 2019 to 2021). Turning to this clone: The antigen this receptor binds is unknown. Nothing much larger sits one base from this clone, and base qualities are not available.

V lost 7 bases and J lost 0 bases; the stretch between them is 10 bases long. The germline V gene encodes CDR1 LGHDT and CDR2 YNNKEL (reference sequence). Reading from cysteine to phenylalanine, the CDR3 counts 14 amino acids. This entry keeps only the CDR3 DNA: 42 bases, framed from base 1. Library construction relied on the immunoSEQ multiplex PCR assay. Held by TCRdb, this immuneACCESS table contains in-frame sequences only and omits some clones. Under half of the omission traces to an unresolved V gene where checked; the cause of the rest is unknown. This sample gives 150,000 to 200,000 clones in total; roughly 88% of them show up just once. The top ten clonotypes cover around 5.1% of the sample.

This receptor was identified in a woman aged 25 to 39 in good health. Here the chain combines TRBV3-1 (or the pseudogene TRBV3-2) and TRBJ1-3; the D gene is perhaps TRBD1, from 5 matching bases. The sample comprised blood. The sequence in DNA is TGTGCCAGCACCGACAGACTCTCTGGAAACACCATATATTTT. This encodes CASTDRLSGNTIYF.